This is a list of T cell receptor beta chains from one sample in a study of blood T cell repertoires in COVID-19. Libraries were prepared by immunoSEQ multiplex PCR; TCRdb keeps only in-frame clonotypes and omits some of them. The repertoire holds nearly 350,000 clones, with 87% as singletons. Specimen: peripheral blood. These receptors were collected from a woman in her forties or fifties with COVID-19, enrolled during active disease. The CDR3 runs from the conserved cysteine through the conserved F or W. Fields, in order: J gene, D gene, clone size, V gene, CDR3 DNA, CDR3 protein. A D gene is named only where the DNA matches it firmly. Rows may omit the clone size; those that give it use once, few, many or a size class.

TRBJ2-7 | TRBD2 | . | TRBV6-5 | TGTGCCAGCAGGGCCCAGCGGGGCTACGAGCAGTACTTC | CASRAQRGYEQYF
TRBJ2-5 | . | once | TRBV6-5 | TGTGCCAGCAGCCTCGACCCAGGTGGACAAGAGACCCAGTACTTC | CASSLDPGGQETQYF
TRBJ2-5 | . | . | TRBV3-1/TRBV3-2 | TGTGCCAGCAGCCAACCCGGGGTTAGCCGTGAGACCCAGTACTTC | CASSQPGVSRETQYF
TRBJ1-1 | . | . | TRBV18 | TGTGCCAGCTCACGTCGACAGCCAGCCACTGAAGCTTTCTTT | CASSRRQPATEAFF
TRBJ2-4 | . | . | TRBV15 | TGTGCCACCAGCGTTAGGCGGGGAGCCAAAAACATTCAGTACTTC | CATSVRRGAKNIQYF
TRBJ2-7 | TRBD1 | . | TRBV18 | TGTGCCAGCTCACCTGGACAGGTCAACTACGAGCAGTACTTC | CASSPGQVNYEQYF
TRBJ2-7 | . | . | TRBV29-1 | TGCAGCGTTGCTGGGCAGGGGATCGGCGAGCAGTACTTC | CSVAGQGIGEQYF
TRBJ1-5 | . | . | TRBV5-4 | TGTGCCAGCAGCTATCCTGACAAGGGGATCAATCAGCCCCAGCATTTT | CASSYPDKGINQPQHF
TRBJ2-1 | . | . | TRBV5-1 | TGCGCCAGCAGCTACGACGGTAGGGGCCTGGCCTACAATGAGCAGTTCTTC | CASSYDGRGLAYNEQFF
TRBJ1-1 | . | . | TRBV14 | TGTGCCAGCAGCCACACACTGGGAGCCTGGGGGCATAACACTGAAGCTTTCTTT | CASSHTLGAWGHNTEAFF
TRBJ2-5 | TRBD2 | . | TRBV24-1 | TGTGCCACCAGTGATACTAGCGGGAGCCCCCAAGAGACCCAGTACTTC | CATSDTSGSPQETQYF
TRBJ1-1 | . | . | TRBV20-1 | TGCAGCCTTGAAGGGGACACTGAAGCTTTCTTT | CSLEGDTEAFF
TRBJ1-2 | . | . | TRBV18 | TGTGCCAGCTCACGGGACACGACTAACTATGGCTACACCTTC | CASSRDTTNYGYTF
TRBJ1-6 | TRBD1 | few | TRBV19 | TGTGCCAGTAGTGACGGACAGGGGTTTTCACCCCTCCACTTT | CASSDGQGFSPLHF
TRBJ1-2 | . | . | TRBV7-2 | TGTGCCAGCAGCTTAGAAGTAGGGGGGGCGAGAGACTACACCTTC | CASSLEVGGARDYTF
TRBJ1-2 | TRBD1 | . | TRBV6-6 | TGTGCCAGCAGTGGGACAGGGGGAGGCTATGGCTACACCTTC | CASSGTGGGYGYTF
TRBJ1-2 | . | . | TRBV13 | TGTGCCAGCAGCGGCGGGGATAACTATGGCTACACCTTC | CASSGGDNYGYTF